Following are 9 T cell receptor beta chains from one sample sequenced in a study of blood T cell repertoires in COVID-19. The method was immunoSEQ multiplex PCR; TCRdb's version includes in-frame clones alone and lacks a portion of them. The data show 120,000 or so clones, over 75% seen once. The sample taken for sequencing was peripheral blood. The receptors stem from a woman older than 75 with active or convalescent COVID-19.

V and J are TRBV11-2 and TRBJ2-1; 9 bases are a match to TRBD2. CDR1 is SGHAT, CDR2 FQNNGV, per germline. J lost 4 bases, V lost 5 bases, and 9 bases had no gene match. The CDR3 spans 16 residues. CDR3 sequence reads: CASSPGRLAGYNEQFF. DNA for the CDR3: TGTGCCAGCAGCCCGGGTCGGCTAGCGGGGTACAATGAGCAGTTCTTC.

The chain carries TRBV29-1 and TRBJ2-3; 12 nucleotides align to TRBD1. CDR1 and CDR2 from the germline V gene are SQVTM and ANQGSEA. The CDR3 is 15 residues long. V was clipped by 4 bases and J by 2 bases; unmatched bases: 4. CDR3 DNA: TGCAGCGTTGTGCGGGACAGGGGGCTCACAGATACGCAGTATTTT. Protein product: CSVVRDRGLTDTQYF.

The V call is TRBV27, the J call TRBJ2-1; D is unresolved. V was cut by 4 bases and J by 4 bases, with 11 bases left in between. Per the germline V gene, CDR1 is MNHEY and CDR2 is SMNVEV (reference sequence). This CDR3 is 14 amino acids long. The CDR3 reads CASSSQQSYNEQFF. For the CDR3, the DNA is TGTGCCAGCAGTTCACAGCAGAGTTACAATGAGCAGTTCTTC.

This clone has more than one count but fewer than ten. The CDR3 loop is CASSSLPSGSYNEQFF. Here the CDR3 DNA reads TGCGCCAGCAGCTCCCTCCCCAGCGGGAGCTACAATGAGCAGTTCTTC. The V call is TRBV5-1, the J call TRBJ2-1; 8 positions agree with TRBD2. Unmatched junction bases numbered 8, after V lost 3 bases and J lost 3 bases. This CDR3 is 16 amino acids long. CDR1 is SGHRS, CDR2 YFSETQ, per germline.

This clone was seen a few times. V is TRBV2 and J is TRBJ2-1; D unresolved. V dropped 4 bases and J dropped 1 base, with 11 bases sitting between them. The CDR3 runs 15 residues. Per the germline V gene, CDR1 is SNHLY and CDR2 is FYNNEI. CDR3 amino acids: CASSGGRPSYNEQFF. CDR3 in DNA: TGTGCCAGCAGTGGCGGTCGACCTTCCTACAATGAGCAGTTCTTC.

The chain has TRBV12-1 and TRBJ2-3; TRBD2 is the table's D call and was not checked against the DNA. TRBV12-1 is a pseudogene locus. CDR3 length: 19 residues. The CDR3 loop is CASSFGRWQNPPETDTQYF. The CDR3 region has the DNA TGTGCCAGCAGCTTTGGGCGGTGGCAGAACCCCCCCGAGACAGATACGCAGTATTTT.

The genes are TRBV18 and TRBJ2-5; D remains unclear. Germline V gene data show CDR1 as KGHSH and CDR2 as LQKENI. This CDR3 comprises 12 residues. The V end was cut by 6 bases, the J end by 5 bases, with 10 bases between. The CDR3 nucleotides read TGTGCCAGCTCGGTAATGAGGGAGACCCAGTACTTC. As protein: CASSVMRETQYF.

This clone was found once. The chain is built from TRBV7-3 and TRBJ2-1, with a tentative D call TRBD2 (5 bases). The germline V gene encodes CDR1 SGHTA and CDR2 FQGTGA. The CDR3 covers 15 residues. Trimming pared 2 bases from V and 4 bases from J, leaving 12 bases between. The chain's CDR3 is CASSLSSGPYNEQFF. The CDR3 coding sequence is TGTGCCAGCAGCTTATCCAGCGGCCCTTACAATGAGCAGTTCTTC.

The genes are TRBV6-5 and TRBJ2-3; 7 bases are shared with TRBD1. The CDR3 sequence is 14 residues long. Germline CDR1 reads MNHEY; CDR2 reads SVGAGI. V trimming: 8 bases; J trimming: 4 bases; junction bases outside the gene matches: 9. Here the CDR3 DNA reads TGTGCCAGCGGTCGACAGGGAATTTCAGATACGCAGTATTTT. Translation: CASGRQGISDTQYF.